Listed here are 10 T cell receptor beta chains from one sample, sequenced in a study of T cell responses to AZD1222 COVID-19 vaccine. Repertoires were generated with immunoSEQ multiplex PCR, while TCRdb's copy carries only in-frame clones and drops some. The sample carries approximately 82,000 clones, around nine tenths recorded once. Sequencing was performed on peripheral blood, taken on day 0 of AZD1222 vaccination. Receptor source: an adult in good health.

This sequence joins TRBV27 and TRBJ2-6, with 7 bases identical to TRBD1. The CDR3 totals 16 residues. Germline CDR1 is MNHEY and CDR2 is SMNVEV (reference sequence). After removal of 3 bases from V and 3 bases from J, the junction contained 5 bases not matched to a gene. As DNA, the CDR3 is TGTGCCAGCAGTTTCCCGACAGGGAGTGGGGCCAACGTCCTGACTTTC. This sequence encodes CASSFPTGSGANVLTF.

The V and J genes are TRBV5-1 and TRBJ2-5; a possible D gene is TRBD2 (5 bases). This CDR3 spans 14 amino acids. Trimming pared 2 bases from V and 5 bases from J, leaving 13 bases between. CDR1 SGHRS and CDR2 YFSETQ come from the germline V gene. The CDR3 reads CASSLNPSGETQYF. The CDR3 bases are TGCGCCAGCAGCTTAAACCCCTCGGGGGAGACCCAGTACTTC.

The rearrangement joins TRBV6-5 to TRBJ2-1; D is tentatively TRBD1 or TRBD2 (5 bases each). There are 13 residues in the CDR3. Germline V gives CDR1 MNHEY, CDR2 SVGAGI. Trimming took off 6 bases at V and 15 bases at J, with 21 bases between the two ends. CDR3 region: CASRRDGTPTGFF. CDR3 in DNA: TGTGCCAGCAGGAGGGACGGAACGCCTACGGGGTTCTTC.

With respect to this clone: One end of the junction fails to match germline, which may point to a read error. The chain combines TRBV24-1 with TRBJ2-7, with a tentative D call TRBD2 (6 bases). This CDR3 has 14 amino acids. CDR1 KGHDR and CDR2 SFDVKD come from the germline V gene. The CDR3 region is CATTDWGECYEQYF. Written as DNA, the CDR3 is TGTGCCACCACTGATTGGGGGGAGTGCTACGAGCAGTACTTC.

This clone occurred once. The rearrangement uses TRBV3-1 (or the pseudogene TRBV3-2) and TRBJ2-5, with D unclear. Germline-derived CDR1 and CDR2 are LGHDT and YNNKEL (reference sequence). Trimming removed 6 bases from V and 2 bases from J, with 10 bases in between. This CDR3 comprises 13 residues. CDR3 in amino acids: CASRRKEQETQYF. As DNA, the CDR3 is TGTGCCAGCAGGCGAAAGGAGCAAGAGACCCAGTACTTC.

About this clone: One junction end disagrees with the germline gene, perhaps due to a read error. This chain uses TRBV7-7 with TRBJ1-1, with D unclear. Germline loops: CDR1 SSHAT, CDR2 FNYEAQ (reference sequence). This CDR3 comprises 9 residues. The CDR3 loop reads CASTPGAFF. The CDR3 region has the DNA TGTGCTAGCACCCCCGGAGCTTTCTTT.

The chain links TRBV28 to TRBJ2-7; no clear D. Germline CDR1 reads MDHEN; CDR2 reads SYDVKM. With 2 bases removed from V and 3 bases from J, the gap between germline ends came to 11 bases. The CDR3 sequence is 14 residues long. CDR3 residues: CASSLLLRGYEQYF. In nucleotides, the CDR3 is TGTGCCAGCAGTTTACTCCTCCGCGGCTACGAGCAGTACTTC.

The rearrangement joins TRBV6-6 to TRBJ1-4; D call uncertain. The V end was cut by 2 bases, the J end by 0 bases, with 7 bases between. The CDR3 consists of 15 residues. Germline loops: CDR1 MNHNY, CDR2 SVGAGI (reference sequence). Written as DNA, the CDR3 is TGTGCCAGCAGTTACCCGATTACAACTAATGAAAAACTGTTTTTT. Residues: CASSYPITTNEKLFF.

V is TRBV18 and J is TRBJ1-1, with a weak D call TRBD1 (5 bases). The germline gives CDR1 KGHSH, CDR2 LQKENI. The V gene lost 8 bases and the J gene lost 5 bases, with 18 bases spanning the gap. The CDR3 contains 14 residues. CDR3 nucleotide sequence: TGTGCCAGCACCGTCGGGGGTGAAGGGACTGAAGCTTTCTTT. It translates to CASTVGGEGTEAFF.

The V gene is TRBV14, the J gene TRBJ2-1; D gene unclear. The CDR3 runs 15 residues. The germline V gene encodes CDR1 SGHDN and CDR2 FVKESK. The V end lost 4 bases, the J end lost 4 bases, and 14 bases lay between the germline ends. The CDR3 DNA reads as TGTGCCAGCAGCCGTCTCTCGACTCCTTACAATGAGCAGTTCTTC. As protein: CASSRLSTPYNEQFF.